The 13 T cell receptor beta chains below come from one sample, sequenced in a study of blood T cells in healthy people across ages. A J-beta primer mix and a sample-barcoded 5' primer were used in a second PCR of roughly 6 to 12 cycles. TCRdb re-derived calls from the 5' RACE reads in MiXCR, one entry per CDR3 protein. The sample contains 780,000 or so distinct CDR3 sequences, 53% of which appear only once. Material: blood. These receptors came from a man older than 75 in good health.

The J gene is TRBJ2-1, the V gene TRBV24-1; D is possibly TRBD2 (6 bases). This CDR3 spans 15 amino acids. The V end was cut by 5 bases, the J end by 8 bases, with 18 bases between. Per the germline V gene, CDR1 is KGHDR and CDR2 is SFDVKD. CDR3 residues: CATSGTGGSGDEQFF. CDR3 bases: TGTGCCACCAGTGGGACCGGAGGGAGTGGAGATGAGCAGTTCTTC.

This clonotype came up a few times. CDR3: CASSSQGPYEQYF. In DNA, the CDR3 is TGTGCCAGCAGTTCCCAGGGGCCCTACGAGCAGTACTTC. The genes are TRBV2 and TRBJ2-7; possibly TRBD1 for D (6 bases). Trimming removed 5 bases from V and 2 bases from J, with 10 bases in between. Germline lookup yields CDR1 SNHLY and CDR2 FYNNEI. CDR3 length equals 13 residues. Supplemented by reference TRBV2 and TRBJ2-7, the full variable domain reads EPEVTQTPSHQVTQMGQEVILRCVPISNHLYFYWYRQILGQKVEFLVSFYNNEISEKSEIFDDQFSVERPDGSNFTLKIRSTKLEDSAMYFCASSSQGPYEQYFGPGTRLTVT.

Only a few counts were recorded for this clonotype. The chain carries TRBV18 and TRBJ2-1; D remains ambiguous. CDR1 KGHSH and CDR2 LQKENI come from the germline V gene. CDR3 length: 13 amino acids. Trimming shortened V by 0 bases and J by 8 bases, and 8 bases separated the two germline ends. This chain's CDR3 is CASSPPVRYEQFF. CDR3 sequence (DNA): TGTGCCAGCTCACCACCGGTGAGGTATGAGCAGTTCTTC.

The chain uses TRBV20-1 and TRBJ1-4, with D perhaps TRBD1 (5 bases). The V gene lost 6 bases and the J gene lost 10 bases, with 18 bases spanning the gap. CDR1 is DFQATT, CDR2 SNEGSKA, per germline (reference sequence). The CDR3 length is 13 residues. The CDR3 is CSATPQERSKLFF. CDR3 coding DNA: TGCAGTGCCACGCCACAGGAGAGGTCAAAACTGTTTTTT.

This clonotype was seen a handful of times. The rearrangement links TRBV20-1 to TRBJ2-1; 10 positions agree with TRBD2. Looked up from germline, CDR1 is DFQATT and CDR2 is SNEGSKA (reference sequence). The trim removed 2 bases at V and 0 bases at J, leaving 4 bases unmatched. This CDR3 region has 16 residues. The CDR3 sequence is CSARQPSGSSYNEQFF. In DNA form, the CDR3 reads TGCAGTGCTAGACAGCCTAGCGGGAGCTCCTACAATGAGCAGTTCTTC.

V gene TRBV20-1 combines with J gene TRBJ2-7, with TRBD1 identical over 9 bases. This CDR3 region has 13 residues. V lost 5 bases and J lost 3; bases outside the gene matches: 5. Germline loops: CDR1 DFQATT, CDR2 SNEGSKA (reference sequence). The CDR3 nucleotides read TGCAGTGCTGCACAGGGGGCGGGCTACGAGCAGTACTTC. It specifies CSAAQGAGYEQYF.

The V call is TRBV20-1, the J call TRBJ1-5; D may be TRBD1 (6 bases). CDR1 and CDR2 (germline): DFQATT, SNEGSKA (reference sequence). The V and J ends lost 4 bases and 3 bases respectively, with 13 bases between them. This CDR3 spans 14 amino acids. The CDR3 spells CSATGGGSNQPQHF. The CDR3 DNA sequence: TGCAGTGCTACGGGAGGGGGTTCCAATCAGCCCCAGCATTTT.

V is TRBV6-1 and J is TRBJ1-1; 7 bases agree with TRBD1. Germline CDR1 and CDR2: MNHNS and SASEGT. CDR3 size: 12 residues. Losses at the gene ends were 5 bases for V and 7 bases for J; bases not matched to a gene: 4. DNA for the CDR3: TGTGCCAGCAGTTCCGGGACAGATGAAGCTTTCTTT. Translation: CASSSGTDEAFF.

This clonotype was seen a handful of times. V usage is TRBV6-5 and J usage is TRBJ2-5, with D perhaps matching TRBD1 (6 bases). The CDR3 spans 14 residues. Per the germline V gene, CDR1 is MNHEY and CDR2 is SVGAGI. Trimming stripped 5 bases from V and 3 bases from J, with 13 bases between. The CDR3 bases are TGTGCCAGCAGTCTCCTGACAGGTGAAGAGACCCAGTACTTC. This sequence encodes CASSLLTGEETQYF.

This clonotype has more than one count but fewer than ten. The rearrangement uses TRBV3-1 and TRBJ1-2; TRBD1 is a possible D gene (5 bases). Germline values: CDR1 LGHDT, CDR2 YNNKEL (reference sequence). CDR3 size: 16 residues. V lost 1 base to trimming and J lost 4 bases, with 16 bases between them. CDR3 protein: CASSQGVPGVSYGYTF. CDR3 nucleotide sequence: TGTGCCAGCAGCCAAGGGGTACCGGGGGTGAGCTATGGCTACACCTTC. Supplemented by reference TRBV3-1 and TRBJ1-2, the full variable domain reads DTAVSQTPKYLVTQMGNDKSIKCEQNLGHDTMYWYKQDSKKFLKIMFSYNNKELIINETVPNRFSPKSPDKAHLNLHINSLELGDSAVYFCASSQGVPGVSYGYTFGSGTRLTVV.

The rearrangement uses TRBV3-1 and TRBJ2-1; D possibly corresponds to TRBD2 (6 bases). TRBJ2-7 explains the end of the DNA better; the J call may be wrong. CDR1 is LGHDT and CDR2 is YNNKEL in the germline V gene (reference sequence). The length of the CDR3 is 14 residues. DNA for the CDR3: TGTGCCAGCAGCCAAGGACTAGACTACAATGAGCAGTACTTC. Encoded protein: CASSQGLDYNEQYF.

There are a few counts of this clonotype. The chain couples TRBV7-2 to TRBJ2-4; 8 nucleotides line up with TRBD2. With the DNA end fitting TRBJ2-7 better, the J assignment may be wrong. Germline CDR1 SGHTA, CDR2 FQGNSA. The CDR3 loop spans 15 amino acids. The CDR3 sequence: CASSPRLAGLSEQYF. The DNA of the CDR3 is TGTGCCAGCAGCCCACGGCTAGCGGGCCTCAGCGAGCAGTACTTC.

In this sample, this clonotype turned up a few times. This chain uses TRBV2 with TRBJ1-1, with D unclear. Germline assignment: CDR1 SNHLY and CDR2 FYNNEI. Trimming took 10 bases from V and 0 from J, leaving 15 bases between them. The CDR3 spans 14 residues. The CDR3 bases are TGTGCCACCGCATTGAGTAAAATGAACACTGAAGCTTTCTTT. As protein: CATALSKMNTEAFF.